The rows below give T cell receptor beta chains drawn from one sample of a study of T cell repertoires in ileal Crohn's disease. Profiling relied on immunoSEQ multiplex PCR, and the TCRdb table lists in-frame clones only, not all of them. Here the sample spans fewer than 5,000 clones, 60% to 80% being singletons. Sequencing used ileal tissue. The receptor set was obtained from an adult with Crohn's disease. The CDR3 runs from the conserved cysteine through the conserved F or W. The D gene is left open where the match is weak. The listing skips clone size in some rows; elsewhere it reads once, few, many or a size class.

J | D | V | size | CDR3 | DNA
TRBJ2-5 | TRBD1 | TRBV2 | NA | CASSRDRQETQYF | TGTGCCAGCAGTAGGGACAGACAAGAGACCCAGTACTTC
TRBJ1-2 | TRBD1 | TRBV27 | few | CASSPKWSGGNYGYTF | TGTGCCAGCAGTCCCAAGTGGTCAGGGGGGAACTATGGCTACACCTTC
TRBJ1-3 | TRBD1 | TRBV9 | once | CASSSSGTGNTIYF | TGTGCCAGCAGCTCGTCCGGGACAGGCAACACCATATATTTT
TRBJ1-4 | NA | TRBV12-5 | NA | CASGSGQATNEKLFF | TGTGCTAGTGGTTCCGGACAAGCGACTAATGAAAAACTGTTTTTT
TRBJ2-1 | TRBD1 | TRBV5-1 | once | CASSLGGTGGNEQFF | TGCGCCAGCAGCTTGGGTGGGACAGGGGGAAATGAGCAGTTCTTC
TRBJ2-7 | TRBD1 | TRBV27 | few | CASSLGSGTAYEQYF | TGTGCCAGCAGTTTGGGTTCCGGGACAGCCTACGAGCAGTACTTC
TRBJ1-2 | TRBD1 | TRBV30 | NA | CAWIPGQGLGNYGYTF | TGTGCCTGGATACCGGGACAGGGGCTGGGGAACTATGGCTACACCTTC
TRBJ1-4 | NA | TRBV4-2 | once | CASSQDVEAGKSEKLFF | TGTGCCAGCAGCCAAGATGTGGAAGCAGGGAAGAGCGAAAAACTGTTTTTT
TRBJ1-1 | NA | TRBV28 | few | CASSSPQNEAFF | TGTGCCAGCAGTTCCCCCCAAAATGAAGCTTTCTTT
TRBJ1-2 | NA | TRBV7-8 | NA | CASSLALGTSGGYGYTF | TGTGCCAGCAGCTTAGCGCTTGGGACCAGCGGGGGCTATGGCTACACCTTC
TRBJ2-3 | TRBD2 | TRBV30 | NA | CAWSDLAEVTDTQYF | TGTGCCTGGAGTGATCTAGCGGAGGTCACAGATACGCAGTATTTT
TRBJ1-2 | NA | TRBV25-1 | NA | CASSDGRYGYTF | TGTGCCAGCAGTGACGGTCGCTATGGCTACACCTTC
TRBJ2-2 | NA | TRBV19 | NA | CASSARTGYTGELFF | TGTGCCAGTAGCGCCCGAACAGGTTACACCGGGGAGCTGTTTTTT
TRBJ2-1 | TRBD1 | TRBV18 | NA | CASSLGQGSYNEQFF | TGTGCCAGCTCCCTTGGACAGGGGTCCTACAATGAGCAGTTCTTC
TRBJ2-3 | NA | TRBV6-4 | few | CASSPTGGADTQYF | TGTGCCAGCAGTCCTACAGGGGGGGCAGATACGCAGTATTTT
TRBJ2-7 | TRBD1 | TRBV2 | NA | CASSERDREFRF | TGTGCCAGCAGTGAAAGGGACAGAGAATTTAGGTTC
TRBJ2-5 | TRBD2 | TRBV18 | NA | CASSPAILAGAQETQYF | TGTGCCAGCTCACCAGCAATACTAGCGGGGGCACAAGAGACCCAGTACTTC
TRBJ2-3 | TRBD2 | TRBV7-2 | NA | CASLSGEGGSTDTQYF | TGTGCCAGCCTCAGCGGGGAAGGTGGTAGCACAGATACGCAGTATTTT